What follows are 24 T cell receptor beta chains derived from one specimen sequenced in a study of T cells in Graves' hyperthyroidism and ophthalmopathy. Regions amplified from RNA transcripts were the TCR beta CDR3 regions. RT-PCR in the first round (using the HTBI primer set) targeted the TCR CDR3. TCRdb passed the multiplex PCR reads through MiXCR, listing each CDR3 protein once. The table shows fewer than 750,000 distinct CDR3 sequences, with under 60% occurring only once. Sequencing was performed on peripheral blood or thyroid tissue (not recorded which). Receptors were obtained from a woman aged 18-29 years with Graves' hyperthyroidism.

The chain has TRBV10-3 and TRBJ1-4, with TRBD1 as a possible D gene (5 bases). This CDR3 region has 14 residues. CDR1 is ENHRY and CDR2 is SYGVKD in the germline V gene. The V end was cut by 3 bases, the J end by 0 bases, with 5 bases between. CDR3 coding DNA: TGTGCCATCAGTGAAGGGGCAACTAATGAAAAACTGTTTTTT. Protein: CAISEGATNEKLFF.

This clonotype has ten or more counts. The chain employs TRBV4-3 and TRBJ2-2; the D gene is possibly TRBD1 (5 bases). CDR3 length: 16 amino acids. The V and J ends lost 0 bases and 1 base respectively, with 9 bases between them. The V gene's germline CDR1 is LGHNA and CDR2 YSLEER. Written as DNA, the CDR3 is TGCGCCAGCAGCCAAGATAGGGGAATGAACACCGGGGAGCTGTTTTTT. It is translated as CASSQDRGMNTGELFF.

The CDR3 coding sequence is TGTGCCAGCAGCCAAGATTCCCGTTTCAACGAGCAGTACTTC. Its protein product is CASSQDSRFNEQYF. The V and J genes are TRBV7-4 and TRBJ2-7; D is unclear. Germline V CDR1 and CDR2: SGHVT, SQSDAQ. Trimming took 5 bases from V and 5 from J, leaving 16 bases between them. The CDR3 consists of 14 residues.

DNA of the CDR3: TGCAGTGCTAGAGATTCTTCCAGCCCTAAGTGGGCATCACCCCTCCACTTT. Protein sequence: CSARDSSSPKWASPLHF. This chain links TRBV20-1 with TRBJ1-6; D is unresolved. Looked up from germline, CDR1 is DFQATT and CDR2 is SNEGSKA (reference sequence). This CDR3 is built from 17 residues. The V gene lost 0 bases and the J gene lost 10 bases, with 22 bases spanning the gap.

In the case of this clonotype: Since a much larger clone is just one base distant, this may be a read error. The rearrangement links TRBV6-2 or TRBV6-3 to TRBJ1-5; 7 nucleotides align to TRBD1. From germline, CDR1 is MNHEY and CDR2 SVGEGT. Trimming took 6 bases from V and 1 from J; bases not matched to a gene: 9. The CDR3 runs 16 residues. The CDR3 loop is CASRSSRQGSNQPQHF. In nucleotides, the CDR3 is TGTGCCAGCAGATCTAGCCGACAGGGAAGCAATCAGCCCCAGCATTTT.

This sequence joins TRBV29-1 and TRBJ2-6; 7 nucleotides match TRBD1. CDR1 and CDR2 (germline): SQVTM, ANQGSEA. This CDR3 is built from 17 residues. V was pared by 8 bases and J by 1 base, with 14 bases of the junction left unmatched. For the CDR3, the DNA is TGCAGCTTAGCCCTCCAGGGGGAGTTTTCTGGGGCCAACGTCCTGACTTTC. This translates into CSLALQGEFSGANVLTF. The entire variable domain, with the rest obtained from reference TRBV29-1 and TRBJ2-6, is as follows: SAVISQKPSRDICQRGTSLTIQCQVDSQVTMMFWYRQQPGQSLTLIATANQGSEATYESGFVIDKFPISRPNLTFSTLTVSNMSPEDSSIYLCSLALQGEFSGANVLTFGAGSRLTVL.

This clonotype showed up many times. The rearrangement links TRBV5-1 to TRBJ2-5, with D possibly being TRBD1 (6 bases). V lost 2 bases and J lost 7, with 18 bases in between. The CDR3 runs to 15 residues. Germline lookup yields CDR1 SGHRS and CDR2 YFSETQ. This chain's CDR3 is CASSFNTGTLGTQYF. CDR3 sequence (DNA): TGCGCCAGCAGCTTCAATACCGGGACACTAGGGACCCAGTACTTC.

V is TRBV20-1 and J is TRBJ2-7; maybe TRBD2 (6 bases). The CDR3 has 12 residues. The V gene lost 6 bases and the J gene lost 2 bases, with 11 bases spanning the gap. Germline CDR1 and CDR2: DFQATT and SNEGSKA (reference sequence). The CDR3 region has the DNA TGCAGTGCAAAAGCGGGTCCCTACGAGCAGTACTTC. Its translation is CSAKAGPYEQYF.

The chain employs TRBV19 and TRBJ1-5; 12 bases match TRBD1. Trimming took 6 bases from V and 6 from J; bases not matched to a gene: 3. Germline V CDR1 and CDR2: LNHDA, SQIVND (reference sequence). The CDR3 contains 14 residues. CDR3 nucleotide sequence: TGTGCCAGTAGCGGGACAGGGGGCGTTCAGCCCCAGCATTTT. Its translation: CASSGTGGVQPQHF.

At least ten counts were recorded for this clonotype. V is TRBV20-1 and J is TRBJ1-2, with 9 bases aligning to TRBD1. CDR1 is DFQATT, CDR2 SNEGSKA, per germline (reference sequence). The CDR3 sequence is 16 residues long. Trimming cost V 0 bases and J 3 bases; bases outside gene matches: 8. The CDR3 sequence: CSARDLWDRDYYGYTF. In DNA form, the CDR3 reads TGCAGTGCTAGAGATCTCTGGGACAGGGATTACTATGGCTACACCTTC.

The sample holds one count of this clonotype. DNA for the CDR3: TGTGCCAGCTGGGCCCAAGGGACAGTTAACTATGGCTACACCTTC. It is translated as CASWAQGTVNYGYTF. V is TRBV2 and J is TRBJ1-2; 7 positions agree with TRBD1. This CDR3 is built from 15 residues. In germline, CDR1 is SNHLY, CDR2 FYNNEI. The V and J ends lost 8 bases and 1 base, in that order; junction bases with no gene match: 10.

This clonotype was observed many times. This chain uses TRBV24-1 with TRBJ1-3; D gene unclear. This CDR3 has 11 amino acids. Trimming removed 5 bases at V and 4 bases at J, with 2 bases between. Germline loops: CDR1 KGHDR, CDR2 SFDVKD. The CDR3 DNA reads TGTGCCACCAGTGGGGGAAACACCATATATTTT. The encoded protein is CATSGGNTIYF.

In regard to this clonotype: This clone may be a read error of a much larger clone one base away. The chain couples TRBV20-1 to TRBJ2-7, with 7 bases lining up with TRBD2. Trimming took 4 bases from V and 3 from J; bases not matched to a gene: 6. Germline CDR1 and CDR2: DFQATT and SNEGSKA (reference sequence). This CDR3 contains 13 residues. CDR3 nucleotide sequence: TGCAGTGCTATGGTACGGGAGGACTACGAGCAGTACTTC. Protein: CSAMVREDYEQYF.

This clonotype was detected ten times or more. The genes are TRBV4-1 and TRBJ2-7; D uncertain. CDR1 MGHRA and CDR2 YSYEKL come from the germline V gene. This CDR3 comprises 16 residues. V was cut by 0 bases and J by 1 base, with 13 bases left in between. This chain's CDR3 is CASSQDPRTRSYEQYF. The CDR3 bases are TGCGCCAGCAGCCAAGACCCCAGGACGAGATCCTACGAGCAGTACTTC.

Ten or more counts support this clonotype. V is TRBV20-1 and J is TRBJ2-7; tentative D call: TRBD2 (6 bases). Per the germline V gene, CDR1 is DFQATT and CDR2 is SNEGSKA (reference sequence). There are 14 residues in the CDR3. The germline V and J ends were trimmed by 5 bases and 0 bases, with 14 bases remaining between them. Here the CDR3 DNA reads TGCAGTGCTCTCGGACTACCAGACTCCTACGAGCAGTACTTC. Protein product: CSALGLPDSYEQYF.

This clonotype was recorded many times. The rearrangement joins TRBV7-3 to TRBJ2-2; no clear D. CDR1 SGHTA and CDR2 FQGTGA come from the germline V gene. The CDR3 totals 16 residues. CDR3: CPTPRLSSANTGELFF. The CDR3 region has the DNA TGTCCCACACCACGTCTGAGCTCCGCGAACACCGGGGAGCTGTTTTTT.

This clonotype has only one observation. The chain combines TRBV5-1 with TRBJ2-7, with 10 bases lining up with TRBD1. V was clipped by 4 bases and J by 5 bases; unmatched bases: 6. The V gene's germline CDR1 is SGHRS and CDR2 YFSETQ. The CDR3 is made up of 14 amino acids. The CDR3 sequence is CASSQGTGVDEQYF. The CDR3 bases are TGCGCCAGCAGCCAGGGGACAGGGGTCGACGAGCAGTACTTC.

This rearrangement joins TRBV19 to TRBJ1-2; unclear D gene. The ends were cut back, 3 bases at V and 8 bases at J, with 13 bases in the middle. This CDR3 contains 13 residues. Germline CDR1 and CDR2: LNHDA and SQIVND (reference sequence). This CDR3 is CASSIRAGGGYTF. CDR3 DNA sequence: TGTGCCAGTAGTATCCGAGCGGGAGGAGGCTACACCTTC.

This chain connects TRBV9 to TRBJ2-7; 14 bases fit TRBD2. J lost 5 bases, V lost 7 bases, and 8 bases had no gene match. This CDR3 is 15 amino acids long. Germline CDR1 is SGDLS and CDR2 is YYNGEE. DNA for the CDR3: TGTGCCAGCCCCGGGACTAGCGGGAGTTTCAACGAGCAGTACTTC. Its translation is CASPGTSGSFNEQYF.

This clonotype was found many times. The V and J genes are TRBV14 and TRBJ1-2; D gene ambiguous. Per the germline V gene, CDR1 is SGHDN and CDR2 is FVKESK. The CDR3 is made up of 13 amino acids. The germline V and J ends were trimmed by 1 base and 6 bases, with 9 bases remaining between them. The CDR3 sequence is CASSQATFNGYTF. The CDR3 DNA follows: TGTGCCAGCAGCCAAGCCACCTTTAATGGCTACACCTTC.

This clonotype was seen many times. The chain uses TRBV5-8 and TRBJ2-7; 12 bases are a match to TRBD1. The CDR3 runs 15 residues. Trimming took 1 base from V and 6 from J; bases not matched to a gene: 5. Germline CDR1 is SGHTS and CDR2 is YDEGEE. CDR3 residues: CASSLIGTGGSEQYF. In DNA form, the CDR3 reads TGTGCCAGCAGCTTGATCGGGACAGGGGGCTCCGAGCAGTACTTC.

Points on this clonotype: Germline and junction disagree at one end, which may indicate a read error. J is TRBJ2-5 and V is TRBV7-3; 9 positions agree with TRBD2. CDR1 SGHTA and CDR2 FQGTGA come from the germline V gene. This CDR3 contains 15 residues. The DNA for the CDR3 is TGTGCCAGCAGCTTAGTCGGCGGGAGGGAAGAGGCCCAGTACTTC. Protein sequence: CASSLVGGREEAQYF. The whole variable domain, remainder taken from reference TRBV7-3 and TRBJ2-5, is GAGVSQTPSNKVTEKGKYVELRCDPISGHTALYWYRQSLGQGPEFLIYFQGTGAADDSGLPNDRFFAVRPEGSVSTLKIQRTERGDSAVYLCASSLVGGREEAQYFGPGTRLLVL.

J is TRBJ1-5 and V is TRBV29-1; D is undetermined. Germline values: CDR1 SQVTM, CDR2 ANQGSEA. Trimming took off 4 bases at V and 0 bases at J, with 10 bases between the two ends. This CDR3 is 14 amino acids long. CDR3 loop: CSVVSGNSNQPQHF. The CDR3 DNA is TGCAGCGTTGTTTCAGGAAATAGCAATCAGCCCCAGCATTTT.

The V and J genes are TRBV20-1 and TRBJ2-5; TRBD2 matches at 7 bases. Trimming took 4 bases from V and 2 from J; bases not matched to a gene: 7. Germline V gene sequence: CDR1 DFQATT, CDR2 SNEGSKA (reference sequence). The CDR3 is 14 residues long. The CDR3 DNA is TGCAGTGCTAAGACTAGCCAAATACAAGAGACCCAGTACTTC. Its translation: CSAKTSQIQETQYF.